This is a list of T cell receptor beta chains from one sample in a study of chemoradiotherapy in HPV16-positive cancers. Here immunoSEQ multiplex PCR was the method, and the copy in TCRdb shows in-frame clones only, minus some. Of some 5,000 clones listed, 85% to 90% are singletons. The source material was tumor tissue, sampled from a patient who underwent chemoradiotherapy. The receptors were gathered from a human donor with HPV-associated anogenital cancer. Both conserved end residues are part of each CDR3. The order of the fields is J gene, V gene, D gene, CDR3 protein. D genes are given only for firm matches.

TRBJ1-5 | TRBV6-1 | . | CASRNAPYSNQPQHF
TRBJ2-4 | TRBV11-1 | TRBD2 | CASSSTSGSNIQYF
TRBJ2-5 | TRBV11-3 | TRBD1 | CASSRQGDRETQYF
TRBJ1-1 | TRBV18 | TRBD1 | CASSPATGGFTEAFF
TRBJ1-1 | TRBV28 | . | CASRALITEAFF
TRBJ1-2 | TRBV7-2 | . | CASSPHARGQASGYTF
TRBJ1-1 | TRBV2 | . | CASSQDLTEAFF
TRBJ2-2 | TRBV9 | TRBD2 | CASSAGTSLSGELFF
TRBJ2-1 | TRBV10-3 | TRBD2 | CAISEPRTSGGAITGNEQFF
TRBJ2-1 | TRBV9 | TRBD2 | CASSVSGRVGNEQFF
TRBJ1-2 | TRBV7-9 | . | CASSVSTGSHYGYTF
TRBJ2-1 | TRBV28 | TRBD2 | CASSFPRGGLNEQFF
TRBJ2-7 | TRBV5-5 | . | CASSPEVGTSYEQYF
TRBJ2-6 | TRBV28 | . | CASSFAGSSGANVLTF
TRBJ1-5 | TRBV19 | . | CASSIELGAGQPQHF
TRBJ1-1 | TRBV10-3 | . | CAITRDTGGWTEAFF
TRBJ2-2 | TRBV11-2 | . | CASSPTTTGELFF
TRBJ2-7 | TRBV29-1 | . | CSVVVWSYEQYF
TRBJ1-4 | TRBV6-5 | . | CASSTGLLGEKLFF
TRBJ2-1 | TRBV7-8 | . | CASSSGLNSYNEQFF
TRBJ2-5 | TRBV5-1 | TRBD2 | CASSLALAGYQETQYF
TRBJ1-2 | TRBV13 | TRBD1 | CASSLGTGGYGYTF
TRBJ1-4 | TRBV4-2 | . | CASSQGAGGLSEKLFF
TRBJ2-1 | TRBV4-2 | TRBD2 | CASSPQGTSGNNEQFF
TRBJ1-1 | TRBV28 | . | CASSLPGLMNTEAFF
TRBJ2-7 | TRBV10-3 | TRBD1 | CAITGTDSYEQYF
TRBJ1-2 | TRBV28 | . | CASSLHRYGYTF
TRBJ1-5 | TRBV30 | . | CAWSGSYDQPQHF
. | TRBV4-1 | TRBD2 | CASSQGTSGRPTYEQYF
TRBJ1-3 | TRBV7-9 | . | CASSLSIVGNTIYF
TRBJ1-1 | TRBV2 | . | CASSSVNMNTEAFF
TRBJ1-1 | TRBV25-1 | . | CASSGNRARTEAFF
TRBJ1-6 | TRBV5-1 | . | CASSLEGAYNSPLHF
TRBJ1-1 | TRBV7-2 | . | CASSPARMGTEAFF
TRBJ2-3 | TRBV7-2 | . | CASSWTRGGTDTQYF
TRBJ2-1 | TRBV18 | . | CASSQQGSSYNEQFF
TRBJ1-1 | TRBV28 | TRBD1 | CASSGQAKNTEAFF
TRBJ1-1 | TRBV11-2 | . | CASSLDRRGTEAFF
TRBJ2-3 | TRBV5-1 | TRBD2 | CASSLLSGSSDTQYF
TRBJ2-6 | TRBV25-1 | TRBD1 | CASSRTGISGANVLTF
TRBJ2-2 | TRBV10-3 | . | CAISLDITGELFF
TRBJ2-2 | TRBV18 | . | CASSPDSQGPTGELFF
TRBJ2-1 | TRBV7-3 | . | CASSLTGTTSNEQFF
TRBJ2-5 | TRBV5-1 | TRBD2 | CASSWVFVAGEVETQYF
TRBJ2-7 | TRBV30 | . | CALAGSGYEQYF
TRBJ2-2 | TRBV10-1 | TRBD1 | CASSETGGIAGELFF
TRBJ2-3 | TRBV18 | . | CASSGQIDTDTQYF
TRBJ1-1 | TRBV9 | . | CASSSGGNTEAFF
TRBJ2-1 | TRBV2 | . | CASRDEEVSDNEQFF
TRBJ2-7 | TRBV4-2 | TRBD2 | CASSQRLAGEFYEQYF
TRBJ2-2 | TRBV5-4 | TRBD2 | CASSLRREGRGELFF
TRBJ1-1 | TRBV25-1 | . | CASSETGGTEAFF
TRBJ2-4 | TRBV4-1 | . | CASSRSEGVTNIQYF